The 4 T cell receptor beta chains below all came from one sample that was sequenced in a study of blood T cell repertoires in COVID-19. The repertoire was sequenced with immunoSEQ multiplex PCR; TCRdb's copy has only in-frame clones and lacks some. Here the sample spans fewer than 250,000 clones, 87% being singletons. Sequencing used PBMCs or T cells enriched from blood (not recorded which). The origin of the receptors is a young woman with acute COVID-19.

The chain uses TRBV5-1 and TRBJ2-5; 7 nucleotides match TRBD1. In germline, CDR1 is SGHRS, CDR2 YFSETQ. V lost 0 bases, J lost 1 base, and 3 bases stayed unmatched. This CDR3 is 15 amino acids long. DNA of the CDR3: TGCGCCAGCAGCTTGGCATGGACAGGCCAAGAGACCCAGTACTTC. Translating gives CASSLAWTGQETQYF. The whole variable domain, filled in from reference TRBV5-1 and TRBJ2-5, reads KAGVTQTPRYLIKTRGQQVTLSCSPISGHRSVSWYQQTPGQGLQFLFEYFSETQRNKGNFPGRFSGRQFSNSRSEMNVSTLELGDSALYLCASSLAWTGQETQYFGPGTRLLVL.

The chain combines TRBV3-1 (or the pseudogene TRBV3-2) with TRBJ2-2, with 7 bases that match TRBD2. In germline, CDR1 is LGHDT, CDR2 YNNKEL (reference sequence). V shed 2 bases and J 1 base; nucleotides not matched to a gene: 4. This CDR3 comprises 16 residues. The CDR3 nucleotides are TGTGCCAGCAGCCAAACCCGCGGGGGGAACACCGGGGAGCTGTTTTTT. Its translation is CASSQTRGGNTGELFF.

This sequence joins TRBV6-2 or TRBV6-3 and TRBJ1-4; 8 bases match TRBD1. Germline-derived CDR1 and CDR2 are MNHEY and SVGEGT. This CDR3 comprises 17 residues. V lost 4 bases, J lost 5 bases, and 12 bases stayed unmatched. CDR3 protein: CASSFRWDRTGNEKLFF. CDR3 DNA: TGTGCCAGCAGTTTCAGGTGGGACCGGACAGGGAATGAAAAACTGTTTTTT.

The chain is built from TRBV19 and TRBJ1-2; 8 bases agree with TRBD1. Germline V lookup: CDR1 LNHDA, CDR2 SQIVND (reference sequence). The CDR3 covers 14 residues. V shed 5 bases, J shed 4 bases, and the junction held 6 bases outside the gene matches. The CDR3 nucleotides read TGTGCCAGTAGTCACCAGGGGGCGATCTATGGCTACACCTTC. As protein: CASSHQGAIYGYTF. The full variable domain, rest sourced from reference TRBV19 and TRBJ1-2, is DGGITQSPKYLFRKEGQNVTLSCEQNLNHDAMYWYRQDPGQGLRLIYYSQIVNDFQKGDIAEGYSVSREKKESFPLTVTSAQKNPTAFYLCASSHQGAIYGYTFGSGTRLTVV.